Presented here are 19 T cell receptor beta chains from one specimen sequenced in a study of graft-versus-host responses after intestinal transplantation (dated by TCRdb to 2020 to 2022). Library construction relied on the immunoSEQ multiplex PCR assay. The table was pulled from immuneACCESS by TCRdb, which kept in-frame rearrangements only. Such tables lose some clones; where checked, under half of the loss comes from unresolved V genes, and the rest has no known cause. This sample comprises under 100,000 clones, around 93% of them detected only once. The ten largest clonotypes hold around 0.19% of the sample. What this sample's time point label stands for: cells obtained before transplantation from donor or recipient. Their antigens remain unidentified. The sample here was unstimulated CD4+ T cells sorted from spleen or lymph node cells, taken before transplant. Every receptor here comes from a human donor who was the organ donor for an intestinal transplant.

The chain recombines TRBV6-1 with TRBJ2-3; weak D call: TRBD2 (6 bases). Trimming removed 5 bases from V and 1 base from J, with 13 bases in between. CDR1 MNHNS and CDR2 SASEGT come from the germline V gene. CDR3 length: 15 amino acids. The DNA for the CDR3 is TGTGCCAGCAGTCCCCGGGACTCCCGCACAGATACGCAGTATTTT. Encoded protein: CASSPRDSRTDTQYF.

The chain links TRBV5-1 to TRBJ2-6; no clear D. Trimming shortened V by 1 base and J by 0 bases, and 5 bases separated the two germline ends. CDR3 size: 15 residues. Germline V gene lookup returns CDR1 SGHRS and CDR2 YFSETQ. The CDR3 region is CASSLTVSGANVLTF. CDR3 in DNA: TGCGCCAGCAGCTTGACAGTCTCTGGGGCCAACGTCCTGACTTTC.

The V gene is TRBV7-9, the J gene TRBJ2-7; weak D call: TRBD1 (5 bases). CDR3 length: 15 residues. Trimming pared 5 bases from V and 0 bases from J, leaving 14 bases between. Germline lookup yields CDR1 SEHNR and CDR2 FQNEAQ (reference sequence). The CDR3 nucleotides read TGTGCCAGCAGCCTGGGGCCAGGTTTCTCCTACGAGCAGTACTTC. This sequence encodes CASSLGPGFSYEQYF.

V gene TRBV5-1 combines with J gene TRBJ2-3; TRBD1 matches 7 bases. Germline trimming cut 4 bases from V and 2 bases from J; bases unmatched to any gene: 4. This CDR3 is 14 amino acids long. Germline assignment: CDR1 SGHRS and CDR2 YFSETQ. CDR3 amino acids: CASSAGQATDTQYF. Written as DNA, the CDR3 is TGCGCCAGCAGCGCCGGACAGGCCACAGATACGCAGTATTTT. Looking up the rest from reference TRBV5-1 and TRBJ2-3 gives the full variable domain: KAGVTQTPRYLIKTRGQQVTLSCSPISGHRSVSWYQQTPGQGLQFLFEYFSETQRNKGNFPGRFSGRQFSNSRSEMNVSTLELGDSALYLCASSAGQATDTQYFGPGTRLTVL.

V gene TRBV6-6 combines with J gene TRBJ2-5; the D is unclear. The CDR3 extends over 11 amino acids. Trimming took 4 bases from V and 5 from J, leaving 5 bases between them. Germline CDR1 MNHNY, CDR2 SVGAGI (reference sequence). This CDR3 is CASSLGETQYF. As DNA, the CDR3 is TGTGCCAGCAGTTTAGGGGAGACCCAGTACTTC.

The chain combines TRBV6-6 with TRBJ1-2; D remains ambiguous. CDR1 is MNHNY and CDR2 is SVGAGI in the germline V gene (reference sequence). The CDR3 spans 14 residues. With 2 bases removed from V and 2 bases from J, the gap between germline ends came to 9 bases. The CDR3 nucleotides are TGTGCCAGCAGTTACCGGTCGGGCAACTATGGCTACACCTTC. Protein product: CASSYRSGNYGYTF.

V and J are TRBV21-1 and TRBJ1-2. TRBV21-1 is noted as a pseudogene. The CDR3 runs to 18 residues. CDR3 region: CASIECPDSDLINYGYTF. CDR3 nucleotides: TGTGCCAGCATAGAATGTCCGGACTCGGATCTTATTAACTATGGCTACACCTTC.

This chain joins TRBV18 and TRBJ1-2; 7 positions match TRBD1. This CDR3 is 12 amino acids long. The germline gives CDR1 KGHSH, CDR2 LQKENI. The ends lost 6 bases at V and 10 bases at J; junction bases unmatched: 8. In DNA, the CDR3 is TGTGCCAGCTCCCGAAGACAGGGAGACTACACCTTC. It encodes CASSRRQGDYTF.

This clone occurred once. The CDR3 region is CASSVVPGGITGELFF. Written as DNA, the CDR3 is TGTGCCAGCAGCGTAGTCCCCGGGGGGATCACCGGGGAGCTGTTTTTT. The chain links TRBV9 to TRBJ2-2; 7 bases align to TRBD2. This CDR3 is 16 amino acids long. CDR1 and CDR2 from the germline V gene are SGDLS and YYNGEE. Trimming cost V 0 bases and J 4 bases; bases outside gene matches: 6.

This chain uses TRBV9 with TRBJ2-2; D remains ambiguous. Trimming cost V 6 bases and J 5 bases, with 5 bases left between them. CDR1 is SGDLS and CDR2 is YYNGEE in the germline V gene. This CDR3 has 11 residues. CDR3 region: CASTKTGELFF. The CDR3 nucleotides read TGTGCCAGCACCAAGACCGGGGAGCTGTTTTTT. Full variable domain (outside the CDR3, taken from reference TRBV9 and TRBJ2-2): DSGVTQTPKHLITATGQRVTLRCSPRSGDLSVYWYQQSLDQGLQFLIQYYNGEERAKGNILERFSAQQFPDLHSELNLSSLELGDSALYFCASTKTGELFFGEGSRLTVL.

This clone has only one observation. The chain is built from TRBV7-9 and TRBJ2-2; perhaps TRBD2 as D (6 bases). V lost 5 bases, J lost 6 bases, and 7 bases lay in between. The CDR3 contains 12 residues. Per germline, CDR1 SEHNR and CDR2 FQNEAQ (reference sequence). Here the CDR3 reads CASSRLAGELFF. The CDR3 nucleotides are TGTGCCAGCAGCCGACTAGCCGGGGAGCTGTTTTTT. Drawing the rest from reference TRBV7-9 and TRBJ2-2, the complete variable domain is DTGVSQNPRHKITKRGQNVTFRCDPISEHNRLYWYRQTLGQGPEFLTYFQNEAQLEKSRLLSDRFSAERPKGSFSTLEIQRTEQGDSAMYLCASSRLAGELFFGEGSRLTVL.

The genes are TRBV25-1 and TRBJ1-1, with TRBD1 identical over 8 bases. The V and J ends lost 4 bases and 5 bases, in that order; junction bases with no gene match: 9. Germline V gene lookup returns CDR1 MGHDK and CDR2 SYGVNS. The CDR3 extends over 15 amino acids. The DNA of the CDR3 is TGTGCCAGCAGTGCGGGGTTGACAGGGGAAACTGAAGCTTTCTTT. Translated: CASSAGLTGETEAFF.

This clone came up once. The genes are TRBV5-5 and TRBJ2-5; the match to TRBD2 covers 13 bases. J lost 5 bases, V lost 4 bases, and 8 bases had no gene match. This CDR3 has 16 amino acids. CDR1 is SGHKS and CDR2 is YYEKEE in the germline V gene (reference sequence). The CDR3 region has the DNA TGTGCCAGCAGCCCGAGACTAGCGGGGGGCCCGGAGACCCAGTACTTC. Translated, it gives CASSPRLAGGPETQYF.

The V call is TRBV5-1, the J call TRBJ1-5, with 7 nucleotides matching TRBD1. V trimming: 0 bases; J trimming: 2 bases; junction bases outside the gene matches: 5. Germline V lookup: CDR1 SGHRS, CDR2 YFSETQ. This CDR3 spans 16 amino acids. The CDR3 loop reads CASSLGGGGGNQPQHF. The CDR3 DNA reads TGCGCCAGCAGCTTGGGAGGAGGGGGCGGCAATCAGCCCCAGCATTTT.

V gene TRBV19 combines with J gene TRBJ1-1; TRBD1 matches 11 bases. Germline CDR1 is LNHDA and CDR2 is SQIVND (reference sequence). The CDR3 sequence is 15 residues long. Trimming removed 6 bases from V and 9 bases from J; junction bases left unmatched: 12. CDR3 coding DNA: TGTGCCAGTAGGATGGACAGGGGGCCGGTAATTCAAGCTTTCTTT. Translation gives CASRMDRGPVIQAFF.

The chain joins TRBV18 to TRBJ1-6, with 10 bases identical to TRBD1. This CDR3 region has 14 residues. Germline trimming cut 3 bases from V and 7 bases from J; bases unmatched to any gene: 0. CDR1 KGHSH and CDR2 LQKENI come from the germline V gene. Here the CDR3 DNA reads TGTGCCAGCTCACCGACAGGGGGCAATTCACCCCTCCACTTT. Protein sequence: CASSPTGGNSPLHF.

Worth noting for this clone: The junction departs from germline at one end; a sequencing error may be responsible. V gene TRBV7-7 combines with J gene TRBJ1-1; D unclear. Germline V CDR1 and CDR2: SSHAT, FNYEAQ (reference sequence). This CDR3 region has 14 residues. CDR3 amino acids: CASSLGPPGTEAFF. In DNA form, the CDR3 reads TGTGCTAGCAGCTTAGGCCCTCCCGGAACTGAAGCTTTCTTT. The variable domain in full, completed from reference TRBV7-7 and TRBJ1-1, reads GAGVSQSPRYKVTKRGQDVTLRCDPISSHATLYWYQQALGQGPEFLTYFNYEAQPDKSGLPSDRFSAERPEGSISTLTIQRTEQRDSAMYRCASSLGPPGTEAFFGQGTRLTVV.

The chain uses TRBV10-3 and TRBJ2-5; possible D gene TRBD1, 6 bases. Between the trimmed V and J ends, which lost 6 bases and 5 bases, there was a span of 7 bases. This CDR3 is built from 11 residues. Germline CDR1 is ENHRY and CDR2 is SYGVKD. Written as DNA, the CDR3 is TGTGCCATCAGGAGGGGGGAGACCCAGTACTTC. Translation: CAIRRGETQYF.

Comment on this clone: Germline is not matched at one junction end, which may reflect a read error. The chain couples TRBV7-7 to TRBJ1-1; D possibly corresponds to TRBD1 (5 bases). Germline V lookup: CDR1 SSHAT, CDR2 FNYEAQ (reference sequence). This CDR3 spans 13 amino acids. The CDR3 region has the DNA TGTGCTAGCAGCCAAGACAGGAACACTGAAGCTTTCTTT. Translated, it gives CASSQDRNTEAFF.